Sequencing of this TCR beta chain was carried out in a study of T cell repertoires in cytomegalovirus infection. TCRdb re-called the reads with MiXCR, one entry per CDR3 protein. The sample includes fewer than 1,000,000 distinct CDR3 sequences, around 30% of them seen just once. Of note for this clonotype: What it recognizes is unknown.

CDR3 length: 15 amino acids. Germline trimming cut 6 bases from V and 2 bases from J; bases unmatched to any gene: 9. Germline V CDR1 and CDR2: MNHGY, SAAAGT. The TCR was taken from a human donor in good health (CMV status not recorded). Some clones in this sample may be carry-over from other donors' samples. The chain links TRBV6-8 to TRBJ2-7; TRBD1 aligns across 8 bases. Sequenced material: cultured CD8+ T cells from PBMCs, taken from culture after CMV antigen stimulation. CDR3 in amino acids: CASSSTGAATYEQYF. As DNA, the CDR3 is TGTGCCAGCAGCTCGACAGGGGCTGCAACCTACGAGCAGTACTTC.